Presented here are 8 T cell receptor beta chains from one specimen sequenced in a study of T cell responses to AZD1222 COVID-19 vaccine. Profiling relied on immunoSEQ multiplex PCR, and the TCRdb table lists in-frame clones only, not all of them. The profile shows about 120,000 clones, about 90% of them singletons. The sample consisted of peripheral blood, taken on day 0 of AZD1222 vaccination. The receptors were gathered from an adult in good health.

The chain couples TRBV18 to TRBJ1-1; D remains unclear. CDR1 is KGHSH, CDR2 LQKENI, per germline. This CDR3 is 15 amino acids long. The V end lost 10 bases, the J end lost 2 bases, and 20 bases lay between the germline ends. The CDR3: CATTGLQGGNTEAFF. CDR3 coding DNA: TGTGCCACCACCGGCCTACAAGGAGGCAACACTGAAGCTTTCTTT.

The J gene is TRBJ2-1, the V gene TRBV30; D unresolved. V was clipped by 0 bases and J by 0 bases, with 6 bases between them. CDR1 is GTSNPN and CDR2 is SVGIG in the germline V gene (reference sequence). This CDR3 spans 14 amino acids. CDR3 region: CAWSVRSSYNEQFF. CDR3 nucleotide sequence: TGTGCCTGGAGTGTGAGGAGCTCCTACAATGAGCAGTTCTTC.

A single count supports this clone. V usage is TRBV19 and J usage is TRBJ1-2, with D perhaps matching TRBD1 (6 bases). Germline-derived CDR1 and CDR2 are LNHDA and SQIVND (reference sequence). The V end was cut by 3 bases, the J end by 4 bases, with 12 bases between. The CDR3 runs to 14 residues. CDR3 nucleotide sequence: TGTGCCAGTAGTATTTCAGGGGTGGTCTATGGCTACACCTTC. Translation: CASSISGVVYGYTF.

Comments on this clone: Other DNA sequences in this specimen translate into the identical CDR3. J is TRBJ1-2 and V is TRBV7-9; TRBD1 might be the D (5 bases). The CDR3 contains 12 residues. Germline V gene sequence: CDR1 SEHNR, CDR2 FQNEAQ (reference sequence). Trimming left V 5 bases short and J 3 bases short, with 7 bases between. For the CDR3, the DNA is TGTGCCAGCAGCCGGGGGGACTATGGCTACACCTTC. Its protein is CASSRGDYGYTF.

The V and J genes are TRBV2 and TRBJ2-4; D possibly corresponds to TRBD2 (5 bases). The CDR3 consists of 12 residues. Germline CDR1 and CDR2: SNHLY and FYNNEI. The V gene lost 7 bases and the J gene lost 12 bases, with 16 bases spanning the gap. The DNA of the CDR3 is TGTGCCAGCACCGAGGTGGGAGAGACTCAGTACTTC. It translates to CASTEVGETQYF.

V gene TRBV13 combines with J gene TRBJ2-5; no clear D. The CDR3 is 12 residues long. Trimming left V 5 bases short and J 7 bases short, with 11 bases between. Germline assignment: CDR1 PRHDT and CDR2 FYEKMQ (reference sequence). The CDR3 sequence is CASSPTDATQYF. CDR3 DNA: TGTGCCAGCAGCCCTACGGACGCGACCCAGTACTTC.

The gene calls are TRBV6-4 and TRBJ2-3, with TRBD2 matching 7 bases. V gave up 2 bases and J gave up 1 base; unmatched junction bases: 0. The germline V gene encodes CDR1 MRHNA and CDR2 SNTAGT. The CDR3 loop spans 14 amino acids. The CDR3 region has the DNA TGTGCCAGCAGTGACACTAGCGGCACAGATACGCAGTATTTT. Amino acids: CASSDTSGTDTQYF.

This sequence joins TRBV6-5 and TRBJ1-4, with D possibly TRBD1 on 6 matching bases. Germline V CDR1 and CDR2: MNHEY, SVGAGI. Trimming stripped 5 bases from V and 8 bases from J, with 18 bases between. The CDR3 length is 15 residues. CDR3 nucleotides: TGTGCCAGCAGTCCGGGGGGTAGGGGGGGAGAAAAACTGTTTTTT. Translated, it gives CASSPGGRGGEKLFF.